What follows are 8 T cell receptor beta chains derived from one specimen sequenced in a study of blood T cell repertoires in COVID-19. Sequencing was performed with immunoSEQ multiplex PCR; in TCRdb, only in-frame clones are kept and a portion is missing. The repertoire holds some 100,000 clones, with about 86% as singletons. The sequenced sample was peripheral blood. The source of these receptors is a man in his 70s who had recovered from COVID-19.

The chain has TRBV19 and TRBJ2-4; unclear D gene. CDR3 length: 15 amino acids. V lost 6 bases and J lost 0, with 12 bases in between. In germline, CDR1 is LNHDA, CDR2 SQIVND (reference sequence). CDR3 coding DNA: TGTGCCAGTAGCCCCGCCGGGTTAGCCAAAAACATTCAGTACTTC. Translated: CASSPAGLAKNIQYF.

The V call is TRBV19, the J call TRBJ2-3, with D possibly matching TRBD2 (5 bases). V lost 8 bases, J lost 1 base, and 10 bases lay in between. The germline gives CDR1 LNHDA, CDR2 SQIVND (reference sequence). CDR3 length equals 13 residues. The CDR3 region is CASGQRGTDTQYF. The CDR3 DNA reads TGTGCCAGTGGCCAGAGGGGCACAGATACGCAGTATTTT.

The chain has TRBV5-5 and TRBJ1-2; D not resolved. There are 15 residues in the CDR3. In germline, CDR1 is SGHKS, CDR2 YYEKEE (reference sequence). Trimming pared 0 bases from V and 1 base from J, leaving 10 bases between. CDR3 sequence (DNA): TGTGCCAGCAGCTTGGGTCCATCGGGTAACTATGGCTACACCTTC. Its translation is CASSLGPSGNYGYTF.

The chain is built from TRBV28 and TRBJ1-3; D may be TRBD1 (6 bases). Looked up from germline, CDR1 is MDHEN and CDR2 is SYDVKM. CDR3 length: 15 amino acids. Trimming stripped 5 bases from V and 2 bases from J, with 13 bases between. The CDR3, as DNA: TGTGCCAGCAGTCCATTACAGGGAACTGGAAACACCATATATTTT. It specifies CASSPLQGTGNTIYF.

This clone was picked up a small number of times. J is TRBJ1-4 and V is TRBV14; D is unclear. Germline V CDR1 and CDR2: SGHDN, FVKESK. There are 18 residues in the CDR3. The V gene lost 2 bases and the J gene lost 0 bases, with 16 bases spanning the gap. CDR3 bases: TGTGCCAGCAGCCAATTAGTAAAGTTGAGAACAACTAATGAAAAACTGTTTTTT. Its translation is CASSQLVKLRTTNEKLFF.

The chain is built from TRBV29-1 and TRBJ1-4; possible D gene TRBD1, 6 bases. This CDR3 is built from 14 residues. The germline CDR1 and CDR2 sequences are SQVTM and ANQGSEA. Trimming cost V 7 bases and J 5 bases, with 17 bases left between them. CDR3 in DNA: TGCAGCGCTACCAATGACAGGAGAAATGAAAAACTGTTTTTT. Translation gives CSATNDRRNEKLFF. Together with reference TRBV29-1 and TRBJ1-4, the CDR3 gives the full variable domain: SAVISQKPSRDICQRGTSLTIQCQVDSQVTMMFWYRQQPGQSLTLIATANQGSEATYESGFVIDKFPISRPNLTFSTLTVSNMSPEDSSIYLCSATNDRRNEKLFFGSGTQLSVL.

The V gene is TRBV15, the J gene TRBJ2-1; D is undetermined. The germline CDR1 and CDR2 sequences are LNHNV and YYDKDF (reference sequence). The length of the CDR3 is 13 residues. V gave up 3 bases and J gave up 6 bases, with 9 bases separating them. The CDR3 protein is CATSRPTLNEQFF. The CDR3 DNA sequence: TGTGCCACCAGCAGGCCCACTCTCAATGAGCAGTTCTTC.

The rearrangement links TRBV3-1 (or the pseudogene TRBV3-2) to TRBJ1-1; the D gene is possibly TRBD1 (5 bases). V shed 4 bases and J shed 12 bases, with 18 bases lying between them. The CDR3 has 13 residues. Looked up from germline, CDR1 is LGHDT and CDR2 is YNNKEL (reference sequence). The CDR3 is CASSPPGGGWTFF. CDR3 DNA: TGTGCCAGCAGCCCACCGGGGGGAGGGTGGACTTTCTTT.